This entry features one T cell receptor (beta chain) sequence. Its antigen remains unidentified. This sample is drawn from a study of cytomegalovirus exposure and HLA in healthy donors. Study as a whole: Assignment to the Caucasian-associated ancestry cluster applied to 75% to 85% of the approximately 390 genotyped donors.

This CDR3 contains 13 residues. With 5 bases clipped from V and 8 bases from J, the junction kept 6 bases outside the gene matches. CDR1 and CDR2 from the germline V gene are SGHVS and FQNEAQ. The study ran its PCR with 60 Vbeta and 13 Jbeta primers. Data came from immunoSEQ multiplex PCR; TCRdb stores just in-frame clones and leaves some out. The sample lists 62,000 or so clones; about 87% were seen once. General study findings and limits: Most TCRs appeared rarely, but some public TCRs recurred in many donors. The study put around 180 TCR beta chains on its list as cytomegalovirus-associated. In a later analysis, across HLA loci, associated TCR counts were highest for DRB1, lowest for HLA-C.

Sequenced: PBMCs. The gene calls are TRBV7-8 and TRBJ2-1, with TRBD2 identical over 7 bases. This sequence originates from a man between 18 and 35 years old in good health and CMV-seronegative. CDR3 residues: CASSPLSGDEQFF. The CDR3 DNA reads TGTGCCAGCAGCCCCCTGAGCGGGGATGAGCAGTTCTTC.